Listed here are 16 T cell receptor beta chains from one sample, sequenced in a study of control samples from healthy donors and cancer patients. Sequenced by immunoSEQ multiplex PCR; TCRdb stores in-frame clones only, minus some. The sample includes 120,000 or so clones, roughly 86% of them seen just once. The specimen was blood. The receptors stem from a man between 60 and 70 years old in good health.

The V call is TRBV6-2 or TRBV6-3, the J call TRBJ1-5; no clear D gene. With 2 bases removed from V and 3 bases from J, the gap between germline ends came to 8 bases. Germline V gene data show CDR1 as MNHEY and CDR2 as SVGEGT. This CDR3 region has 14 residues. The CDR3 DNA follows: TGTGCCAGCAGTTACGGCGGGAACAATCAGCCCCAGCATTTT. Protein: CASSYGGNNQPQHF.

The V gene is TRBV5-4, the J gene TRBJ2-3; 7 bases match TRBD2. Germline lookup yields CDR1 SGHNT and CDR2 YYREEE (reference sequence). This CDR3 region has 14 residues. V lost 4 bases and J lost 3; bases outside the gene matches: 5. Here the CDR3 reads CASSGGDRTDTQYF. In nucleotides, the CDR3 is TGTGCCAGCAGCGGGGGGGACCGGACAGATACGCAGTATTTT.

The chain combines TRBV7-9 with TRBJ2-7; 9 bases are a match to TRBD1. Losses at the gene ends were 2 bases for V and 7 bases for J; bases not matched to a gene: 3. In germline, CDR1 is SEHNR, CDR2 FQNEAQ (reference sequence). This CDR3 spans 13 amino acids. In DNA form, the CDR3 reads TGTGCCAGCAGCTTAACAGGGGGCGGGGAGCAGTACTTC. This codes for CASSLTGGGEQYF.

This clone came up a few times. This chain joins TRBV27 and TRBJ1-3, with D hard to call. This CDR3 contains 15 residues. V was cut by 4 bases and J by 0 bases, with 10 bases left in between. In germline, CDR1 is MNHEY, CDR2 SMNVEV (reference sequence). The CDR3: CASSSLASSGNTIYF. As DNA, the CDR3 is TGTGCCAGCAGTTCTCTGGCAAGCTCTGGAAACACCATATATTTT.

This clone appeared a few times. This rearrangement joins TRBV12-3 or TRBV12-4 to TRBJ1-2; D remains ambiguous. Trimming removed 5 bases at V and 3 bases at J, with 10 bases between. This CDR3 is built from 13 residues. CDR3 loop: CASSPQVYYGYTF. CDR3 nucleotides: TGTGCCAGCAGTCCTCAGGTATACTATGGCTACACCTTC.

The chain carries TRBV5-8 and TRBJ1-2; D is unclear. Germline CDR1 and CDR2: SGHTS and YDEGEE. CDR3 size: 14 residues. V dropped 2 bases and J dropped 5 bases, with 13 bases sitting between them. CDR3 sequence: CASSLRAASYGYTF. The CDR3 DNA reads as TGTGCCAGCAGCTTAAGGGCAGCCAGTTATGGCTACACCTTC.

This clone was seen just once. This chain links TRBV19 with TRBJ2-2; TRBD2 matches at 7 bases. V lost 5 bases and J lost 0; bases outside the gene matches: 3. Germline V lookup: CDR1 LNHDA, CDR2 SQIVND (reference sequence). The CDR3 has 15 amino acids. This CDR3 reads CASSHGGSNTGELFF. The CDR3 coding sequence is TGTGCCAGTAGTCACGGGGGGTCGAACACCGGGGAGCTGTTTTTT.

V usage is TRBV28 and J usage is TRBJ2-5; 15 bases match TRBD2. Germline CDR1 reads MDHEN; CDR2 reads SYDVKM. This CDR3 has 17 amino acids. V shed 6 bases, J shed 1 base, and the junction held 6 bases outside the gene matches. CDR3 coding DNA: TGTGCCAGCAGGGGGACTAGCGGGGGGCCGATCCAAGAGACCCAGTACTTC. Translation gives CASRGTSGGPIQETQYF.

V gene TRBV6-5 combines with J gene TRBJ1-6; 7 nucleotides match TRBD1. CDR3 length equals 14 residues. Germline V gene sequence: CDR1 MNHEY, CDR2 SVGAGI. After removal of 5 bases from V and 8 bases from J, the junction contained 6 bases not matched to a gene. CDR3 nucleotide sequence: TGTGCCAGCAGTCGACAGGGCAGTCATTCACCCCTCCACTTT. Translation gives CASSRQGSHSPLHF.

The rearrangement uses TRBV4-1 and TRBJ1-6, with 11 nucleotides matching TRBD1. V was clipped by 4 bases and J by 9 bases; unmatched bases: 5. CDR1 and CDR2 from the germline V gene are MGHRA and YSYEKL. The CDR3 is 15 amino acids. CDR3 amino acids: CASSPWDRGTSPLHF. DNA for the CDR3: TGCGCCAGCAGCCCGTGGGACAGGGGGACTTCACCCCTCCACTTT.

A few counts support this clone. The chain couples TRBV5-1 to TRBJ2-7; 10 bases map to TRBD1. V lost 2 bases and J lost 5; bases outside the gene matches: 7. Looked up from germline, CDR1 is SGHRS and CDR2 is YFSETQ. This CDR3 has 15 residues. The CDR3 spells CASSFSGDRGHEQYF. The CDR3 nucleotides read TGCGCCAGCAGCTTCTCCGGGGACAGGGGCCACGAGCAGTACTTC.

CDR3: CASSLWASGGVNEQFF. CDR3 DNA sequence: TGTGCCAGCAGTTTATGGGCTAGCGGGGGGGTCAATGAGCAGTTCTTC. V usage is TRBV28 and J usage is TRBJ2-1, with 12 bases that match TRBD2. The V gene's germline CDR1 is MDHEN and CDR2 SYDVKM. The CDR3 spans 16 residues. With 0 bases clipped from V and 6 bases from J, the junction kept 3 bases outside the gene matches. Based on the CDR3 plus reference TRBV28 and TRBJ2-1, the full variable domain is DVKVTQSSRYLVKRTGEKVFLECVQDMDHENMFWYRQDPGLGLRLIYFSYDVKMKEKGDIPEGYSVSREKKERFSLILESASTNQTSMYLCASSLWASGGVNEQFFGPGTRLTVL.

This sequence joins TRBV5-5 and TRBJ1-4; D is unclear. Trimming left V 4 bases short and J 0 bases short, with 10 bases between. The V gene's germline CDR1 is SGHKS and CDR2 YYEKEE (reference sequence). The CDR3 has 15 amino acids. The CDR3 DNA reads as TGTGCCAGCAGCCCCCAGCCTACAACTAATGAAAAACTGTTTTTT. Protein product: CASSPQPTTNEKLFF.

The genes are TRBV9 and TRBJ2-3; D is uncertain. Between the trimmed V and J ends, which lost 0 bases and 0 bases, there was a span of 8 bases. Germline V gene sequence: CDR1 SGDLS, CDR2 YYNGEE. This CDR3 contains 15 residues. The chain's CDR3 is CASSVEGASTDTQYF. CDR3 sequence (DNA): TGTGCCAGCAGCGTAGAAGGAGCTAGCACAGATACGCAGTATTTT. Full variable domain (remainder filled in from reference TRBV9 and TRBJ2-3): DSGVTQTPKHLITATGQRVTLRCSPRSGDLSVYWYQQSLDQGLQFLIQYYNGEERAKGNILERFSAQQFPDLHSELNLSSLELGDSALYFCASSVEGASTDTQYFGPGTRLTVL.

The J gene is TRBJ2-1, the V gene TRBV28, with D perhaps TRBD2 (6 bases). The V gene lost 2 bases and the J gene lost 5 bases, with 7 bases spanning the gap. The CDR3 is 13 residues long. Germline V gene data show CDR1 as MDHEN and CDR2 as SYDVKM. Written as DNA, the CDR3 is TGTGCCAGCAGTTTAGGAGGGGACAATGAGCAGTTCTTC. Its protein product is CASSLGGDNEQFF.

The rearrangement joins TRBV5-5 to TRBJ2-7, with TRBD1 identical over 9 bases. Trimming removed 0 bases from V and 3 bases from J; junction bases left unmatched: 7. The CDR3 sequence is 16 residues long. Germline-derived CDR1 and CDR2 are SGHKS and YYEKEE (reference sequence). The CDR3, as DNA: TGTGCCAGCAGCTTGGACAACCGGGACAGGGTCTACGAGCAGTACTTC. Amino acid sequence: CASSLDNRDRVYEQYF. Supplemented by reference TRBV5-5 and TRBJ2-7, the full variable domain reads DAGVTQSPTHLIKTRGQQVTLRCSPISGHKSVSWYQQVLGQGPQFIFQYYEKEERGRGNFPDRFSARQFPNYSSELNVNALLLGDSALYLCASSLDNRDRVYEQYFGPGTRLTVT.